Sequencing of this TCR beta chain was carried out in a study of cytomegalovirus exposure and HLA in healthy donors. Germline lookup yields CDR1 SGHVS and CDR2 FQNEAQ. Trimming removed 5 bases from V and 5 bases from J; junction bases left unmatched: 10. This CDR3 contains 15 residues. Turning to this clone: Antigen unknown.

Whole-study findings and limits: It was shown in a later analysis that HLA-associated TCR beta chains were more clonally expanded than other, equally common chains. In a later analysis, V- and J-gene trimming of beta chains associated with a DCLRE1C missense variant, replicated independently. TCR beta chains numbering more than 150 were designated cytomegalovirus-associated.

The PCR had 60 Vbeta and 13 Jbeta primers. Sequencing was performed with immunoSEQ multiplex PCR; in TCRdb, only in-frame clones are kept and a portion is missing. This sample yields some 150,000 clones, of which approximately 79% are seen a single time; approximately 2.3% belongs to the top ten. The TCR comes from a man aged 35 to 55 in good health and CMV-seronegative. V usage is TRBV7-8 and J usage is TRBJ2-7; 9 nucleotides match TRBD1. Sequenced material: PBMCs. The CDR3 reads CASSRTGTGRHEQYF. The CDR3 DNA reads TGTGCCAGCAGCCGGACCGGGACAGGGAGACACGAGCAGTACTTC.